One T cell receptor (beta chain) is described in this entry. Each CDR3 protein is one row after TCRdb ran MiXCR on the 5' RACE reads. The data contain more than 350,000 distinct CDR3 sequences, around a tenth of them seen just once; the ten biggest clones take up more than 15%. The data were taken from a study of T cells after yellow fever vaccination. The V end was cut by 1 base, the J end by 0 bases, with 7 bases between. This CDR3 has 15 residues. CDR1 is LGHNA and CDR2 is YSLEER in the germline V gene. The origin of this receptor is a man aged 18 to 35 who received the YFV17D yellow fever vaccine. The sequenced sample was PBMCs, obtained on the day of the first yellow fever vaccination. The V and J genes are TRBV4-3 and TRBJ1-5; the D is unclear. The CDR3 DNA is TGCGCCAGCAGCCAAGGTACCGATAGCAATCAGCCCCAGCATTTT. Translated, it gives CASSQGTDSNQPQHF.